This passage covers 27 T cell receptor beta chains from one sample sequenced in a study of CD8 T cells in ankylosing spondylitis. Using its own MiXCR run on the 5' RACE reads, TCRdb lists one record per CDR3 protein. This repertoire shows about 150,000 distinct CDR3 sequences, approximately 32% found once; its top ten account for 6%. Sequencing used synovial fluid, either unsorted or a sorted T cell fraction (not recorded which). The receptors here all came from a male donor with ankylosing spondylitis.

This chain uses TRBV6-1 with TRBJ2-7; D may be TRBD2 (5 bases). This CDR3 has 11 amino acids. V lost 9 bases and J lost 2, with 8 bases in between. Germline-derived CDR1 and CDR2 are MNHNS and SASEGT. CDR3 nucleotides: TGTGCCAGTACACTAGCCTACGAGCAGTACTTC. Its protein product is CASTLAYEQYF.

This clonotype was seen only a few times. The chain is built from TRBV20-1 and TRBJ1-1, with 9 bases matching TRBD1. The CDR3 has 15 residues. The V gene end was trimmed by 3 bases and the J gene end by 1 base; junction bases not matched to a gene: 6. Germline loops: CDR1 DFQATT, CDR2 SNEGSKA (reference sequence). The CDR3 bases are TGCAGTGCTAGGGGGACAGGGAGGGGGAACACTGAAGCTTTCTTT. Residues: CSARGTGRGNTEAFF.

The chain couples TRBV9 to TRBJ2-7; D is perhaps TRBD1 or TRBD2 (7 bases each). V shed 0 bases and J shed 7 bases, with 14 bases lying between them. The length of the CDR3 is 14 residues. Germline assignment: CDR1 SGDLS and CDR2 YYNGEE. CDR3 DNA: TGTGCCAGCAGCGTAGTCGACAGGGAGGGAGAGCAGTACTTC. It yields the protein CASSVVDREGEQYF.

There are many counts of this clonotype. The chain uses TRBV11-2 and TRBJ2-5, with 12 nucleotides matching TRBD2. V shed 4 bases and J 5 bases; nucleotides not matched to a gene: 2. Germline V gene data show CDR1 as SGHAT and CDR2 as FQNNGV. CDR3 size: 14 residues. In DNA, the CDR3 is TGTGCCAGCAGCTGGCTAGCGGGAGGGGAGACCCAGTACTTC. Protein product: CASSWLAGGETQYF.

There are a few counts of this clonotype. The V call is TRBV5-1, the J call TRBJ2-1; TRBD2 aligns across 7 bases. The germline V gene has CDR1 SGHRS and CDR2 YFSETQ. CDR3 length: 16 residues. The J segment lost 2 bases and the V segment lost 4 bases, leaving 9 bases of the junction unmatched. The DNA for the CDR3 is TGCGCCAGCAGCCCCGCCGGGACTACCACCTACAATGAGCAGTTCTTC. This encodes CASSPAGTTTYNEQFF.

This clonotype was counted between two and nine times. The chain couples TRBV2 to TRBJ2-1; D ambiguous. The CDR3 totals 12 residues. Germline V gene lookup returns CDR1 SNHLY and CDR2 FYNNEI. Trimming stripped 7 bases from V and 9 bases from J, with 13 bases between. The CDR3 loop reads CASIYGFGEQFF. The CDR3 nucleotides read TGTGCCAGCATTTATGGGTTCGGTGAGCAGTTCTTC.

The chain couples TRBV28 to TRBJ2-4; D tentatively reads TRBD1 or TRBD2 (5 bases each). The CDR3 runs to 14 residues. Germline V lookup: CDR1 MDHEN, CDR2 SYDVKM. Trimming stripped 4 bases from V and 1 base from J, with 8 bases between. The DNA for the CDR3 is TGTGCCAGCAGTTCCTGGGGGGCCAAAAACATTCAGTACTTC. It encodes CASSSWGAKNIQYF.

In its sample, this clonotype was seen a few times. V is TRBV5-1 and J is TRBJ2-1; 8 bases fit TRBD1. The V and J ends lost 4 bases and 7 bases, in that order; junction bases with no gene match: 4. The CDR3 runs 13 residues. Germline values: CDR1 SGHRS, CDR2 YFSETQ. The chain's CDR3 is CASSNTGGNEQFF. The CDR3 region has the DNA TGCGCCAGCAGCAATACAGGGGGAAATGAGCAGTTCTTC.

This clonotype was picked up a small number of times. The chain is built from TRBV20-1 and TRBJ1-1; D may be TRBD1 (5 bases). CDR3 size: 14 residues. V lost 0 bases and J lost 3, with 11 bases in between. Germline V CDR1 and CDR2: DFQATT, SNEGSKA (reference sequence). CDR3 coding DNA: TGCAGTGCTAGAGATCTCAGGGCCGACACTGAAGCTTTCTTT. The encoded protein is CSARDLRADTEAFF.

The chain employs TRBV20-1 and TRBJ2-5; 7 nucleotides align to TRBD2. This CDR3 region has 13 residues. V gave up 5 bases and J gave up 2 bases; unmatched junction bases: 5. Germline loops: CDR1 DFQATT, CDR2 SNEGSKA (reference sequence). Here the CDR3 DNA reads TGCAGTGCTCAGCTAGCGGTACAAGAGACCCAGTACTTC. This sequence encodes CSAQLAVQETQYF.

The V call is TRBV28, the J call TRBJ1-5; no firm D call. Germline lookup yields CDR1 MDHEN and CDR2 SYDVKM. This CDR3 is built from 12 residues. The V end was cut by 5 bases, the J end by 4 bases, with 6 bases between. The CDR3 loop is CASSIQNQPQHF. CDR3 nucleotides: TGTGCCAGCAGTATACAGAATCAGCCCCAGCATTTT.

V usage is TRBV27 and J usage is TRBJ1-6; a possible D gene is TRBD1 (5 bases). This CDR3 is 14 amino acids long. CDR1 MNHEY and CDR2 SMNVEV come from the germline V gene (reference sequence). V shed 3 bases and J shed 9 bases, with 12 bases lying between them. CDR3: CASSFGGGGSPLHF. CDR3 DNA: TGTGCCAGCAGTTTCGGGGGAGGAGGTTCACCCCTCCACTTT.

This clonotype was counted between two and nine times. The gene calls are TRBV3-1 and TRBJ1-5, with D possibly matching TRBD1 (5 bases). The length of the CDR3 is 16 residues. Trimming pared 0 bases from V and 2 bases from J, leaving 11 bases between. From germline, CDR1 is LGHDT and CDR2 YNNKEL (reference sequence). CDR3 amino acids: CASSQDGALGNQPQHF. DNA of the CDR3: TGTGCCAGCAGCCAAGACGGGGCCCTGGGCAATCAGCCCCAGCATTTT.

The rearrangement uses TRBV7-3 and TRBJ2-7, with D possibly being TRBD1 or TRBD2 (6 bases each). CDR3 length: 14 residues. V was shortened by 5 bases and J by 0 bases, with 11 bases between the two germline ends. The germline V gene encodes CDR1 SGHTA and CDR2 FQGTGA. The CDR3 DNA reads TGTGCCAGCAGCCCCGGAGGGGGCTCCTACGAGCAGTACTTC. Residues: CASSPGGGSYEQYF.

This clonotype was recorded many times. The rearrangement uses TRBV5-1 and TRBJ1-1; TRBD1 agrees at 8 bases. The J segment lost 10 bases and the V segment lost 4 bases, leaving 3 bases of the junction unmatched. CDR1 and CDR2 (germline): SGHRS, YFSETQ. The CDR3 runs 11 residues. The DNA for the CDR3 is TGCGCCAGCAGCACCGACAGGGGAGCTTTCTTT. Translation gives CASSTDRGAFF.

The chain employs TRBV6-1 and TRBJ2-3; no reliable D call. Germline V CDR1 and CDR2: MNHNS, SASEGT. V was shortened by 6 bases and J by 4 bases, with 11 bases between the two germline ends. The CDR3 consists of 13 residues. CDR3 DNA: TGTGCCAGCAGAAGGACCTTATCAGATACGCAGTATTTT. It is translated as CASRRTLSDTQYF.

The chain uses TRBV20-1 and TRBJ1-2; D is ambiguous. From germline, CDR1 is DFQATT and CDR2 SNEGSKA (reference sequence). Deletions cut 8 bases from V and 10 bases from J, with 17 bases between. CDR3 size: 11 residues. For the CDR3, the DNA is TGCAGTTCCTTTTTTTCGCAGGACTACACCTTC. Residues: CSSFFSQDYTF.

This clonotype was seen more than once but under ten times. This chain connects TRBV20-1 to TRBJ2-1, with 11 bases identical to TRBD2. Trimming at V came to 3 bases and at J to 5 bases, leaving 3 bases not matched to a gene. The CDR3 has 14 residues. Germline values: CDR1 DFQATT, CDR2 SNEGSKA (reference sequence). CDR3 coding DNA: TGCAGTGCTAGGGGACTAGCGGATAACAATGAGCAGTTCTTC. Protein product: CSARGLADNNEQFF.

This chain connects TRBV5-1 to TRBJ2-1; 7 bases map to TRBD1. V trimming: 3 bases; J trimming: 5 bases; junction bases outside the gene matches: 5. Germline CDR1 and CDR2: SGHRS and YFSETQ. This CDR3 is 14 amino acids long. In DNA form, the CDR3 reads TGCGCCAGCAGCTCTGAGAGGGGGCACAATGAGCAGTTCTTC. This codes for CASSSERGHNEQFF.

This clonotype was counted a few times. This chain joins TRBV6-2 or TRBV6-3 and TRBJ1-5; possibly TRBD1 for D (5 bases). This CDR3 spans 16 amino acids. From germline, CDR1 is MNHEY and CDR2 SVGEGT. The V and J ends lost 6 bases and 4 bases respectively, with 19 bases between them. The CDR3 sequence: CASSFDLTGTNQPQHF. The CDR3 DNA reads as TGTGCCAGCAGCTTCGACTTAACGGGGACGAATCAGCCCCAGCATTTT.

This clonotype showed up just a few times. The rearrangement joins TRBV12-3 or TRBV12-4 to TRBJ2-1, with 7 bases aligning to TRBD2. The CDR3 has 18 residues. V was pared by 1 base and J by 6 bases, with 15 bases of the junction left unmatched. The DNA of the CDR3 is TGTGCCAGCAGTTTAGGCCCTTATGGCGCGGGAGATTCCAATGAGCAGTTCTTC. Translating it yields CASSLGPYGAGDSNEQFF.

This clonotype was counted between two and nine times. The V gene is TRBV7-2, the J gene TRBJ1-2; 7 nucleotides match TRBD1. This CDR3 region has 16 residues. Looked up from germline, CDR1 is SGHTA and CDR2 is FQGNSA. V dropped 5 bases and J dropped 0; count of bases not matched to a gene: 9. CDR3 coding DNA: TGTGCCAGCAGCCCCAAAGTGGACAGGACTAACTATGGCTACACCTTC. It translates to CASSPKVDRTNYGYTF.

Notes on this clonotype: Since a much larger clone is just one base distant, this may be a read error. This chain connects TRBV12-3 or TRBV12-4 to TRBJ1-2; D unresolved. The CDR3 covers 11 residues. V was cut by 3 bases and J by 4 bases, with 3 bases left in between. The CDR3 DNA follows: TGTGCCAGCAGTTTCGGCTATGGCTACACCTTC. It translates to CASSFGYGYTF.

This clonotype was counted a few times. The V and J genes are TRBV7-9 and TRBJ1-1; weak D call: TRBD1 (5 bases). The CDR3 covers 14 residues. V gave up 4 bases and J gave up 1 base, with 10 bases separating them. Germline V gene sequence: CDR1 SEHNR, CDR2 FQNEAQ (reference sequence). The CDR3 loop is CASSSGTENTEAFF. The CDR3 DNA sequence: TGTGCCAGCAGCTCCGGGACGGAGAACACTGAAGCTTTCTTT.

CDR3 loop: CASSQARGRAHEQYF. CDR3 DNA: TGTGCCAGCAGCCAAGCCCGCGGGAGGGCCCACGAGCAGTACTTC. This rearrangement joins TRBV14 to TRBJ2-7; 9 positions agree with TRBD2. Germline V gene lookup returns CDR1 SGHDN and CDR2 FVKESK. The CDR3 loop spans 15 amino acids. Trimming removed 1 base from V and 5 bases from J; junction bases left unmatched: 6.

The chain joins TRBV6-1 to TRBJ2-4; the match to TRBD2 covers 9 bases. V shed 1 base, J shed 2 bases, and the junction held 12 bases outside the gene matches. CDR1 MNHNS and CDR2 SASEGT come from the germline V gene. The CDR3 covers 19 residues. The CDR3 DNA reads as TGTGCCAGCAGTGAAGAGCCCGCGGGGGGGAGGGGAACCAAAAACATTCAGTACTTC. Encoded protein: CASSEEPAGGRGTKNIQYF.

In nucleotides, the CDR3 is TGTGCCAGCAGCTTAGGAGGACAGGGCAGTTCACCCCTCCACTTT. As protein: CASSLGGQGSSPLHF. The chain uses TRBV11-2 and TRBJ1-6; 8 bases are shared with TRBD1. The V gene end was trimmed by 1 base and the J gene end by 9 bases; junction bases not matched to a gene: 5. This CDR3 spans 15 amino acids. From germline, CDR1 is SGHAT and CDR2 FQNNGV.